The T cell receptor (beta chain) under discussion was sequenced for a study of blood T cell repertoires in COVID-19. Study-wide context: Sites in the United States, Italy and Spain provided acute and convalescent COVID-19 samples.

Each participant's cohort was designated according to participant-reported clinical history. Germline assignment: CDR1 SGHDT and CDR2 YYEEEE. This CDR3 has 14 amino acids. The V gene lost 0 bases and the J gene lost 2 bases, with 9 bases spanning the gap. With regard to this clone: In the same sample, other DNA sequences code for this CDR3.

Authors' methods: Amplification of reference gene primers was used by the study to estimate nucleated cell counts. Clones were sequenced by immunoSEQ multiplex PCR, and TCRdb holds only the in-frame ones, with some missing. The D gene and trimming were derived from the DNA, and the V and J assignments and clone size from that table. The sample lists about 270,000 clones; 85% to 90% were seen once. The sequence was collected from a woman aged 25 to 45 with acute COVID-19. The chain combines TRBV5-6 with TRBJ2-7; tentative D call: TRBD1 (6 bases). Sequencing was done on a sample of PBMCs or T cells enriched from blood (not recorded which). CDR3 sequence (DNA): TGTGCCAGCAGCTTGGGGGGGCAGGCCTACGAGCAGTACTTC. Its translation is CASSLGGQAYEQYF.